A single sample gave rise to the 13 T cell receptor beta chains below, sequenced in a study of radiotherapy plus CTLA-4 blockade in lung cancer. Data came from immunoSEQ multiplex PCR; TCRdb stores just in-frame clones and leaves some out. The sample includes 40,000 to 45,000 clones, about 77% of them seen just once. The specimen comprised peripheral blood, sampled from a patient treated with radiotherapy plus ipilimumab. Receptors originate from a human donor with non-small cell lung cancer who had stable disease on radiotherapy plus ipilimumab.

The CDR3 here is CASSPRGGGGETQYF. The CDR3 coding sequence is TGTGCCAGCAGCCCCCGCGGGGGGGGTGGGGAGACCCAGTACTTC. The genes are TRBV7-7 and TRBJ2-5, with TRBD2 matching 9 bases. CDR1 SSHAT and CDR2 FNYEAQ come from the germline V gene (reference sequence). Trimming cost V 5 bases and J 5 bases; bases outside gene matches: 9. The CDR3 totals 15 residues. Supplemented by reference TRBV7-7 and TRBJ2-5, the full variable domain reads GAGVSQSPRYKVTKRGQDVTLRCDPISSHATLYWYQQALGQGPEFLTYFNYEAQPDKSGLPSDRFSAERPEGSISTLTIQRTEQRDSAMYRCASSPRGGGGETQYFGPGTRLLVL.

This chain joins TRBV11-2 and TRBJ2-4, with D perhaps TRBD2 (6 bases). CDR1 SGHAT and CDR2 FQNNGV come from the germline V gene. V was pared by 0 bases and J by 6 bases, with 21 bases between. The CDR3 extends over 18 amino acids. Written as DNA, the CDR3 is TGTGCCAGCAGCTTAGATGAAGGGACGGGCCGGGGAGGAAACATTCAGTACTTC. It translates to CASSLDEGTGRGGNIQYF.

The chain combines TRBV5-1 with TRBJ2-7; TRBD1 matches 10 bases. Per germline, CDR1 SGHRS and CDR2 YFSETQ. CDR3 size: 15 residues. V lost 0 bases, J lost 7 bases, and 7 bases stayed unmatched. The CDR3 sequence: CASSLGGTGVTEQYF. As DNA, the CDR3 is TGCGCCAGCAGCTTGGGTGGGACAGGGGTTACAGAGCAGTACTTC.

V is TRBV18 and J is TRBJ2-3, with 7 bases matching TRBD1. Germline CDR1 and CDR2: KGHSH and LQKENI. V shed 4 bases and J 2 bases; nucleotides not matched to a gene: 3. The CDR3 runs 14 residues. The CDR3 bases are TGTGCCAGCTCACGTACAGGGGACACAGATACGCAGTATTTT. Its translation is CASSRTGDTDTQYF.

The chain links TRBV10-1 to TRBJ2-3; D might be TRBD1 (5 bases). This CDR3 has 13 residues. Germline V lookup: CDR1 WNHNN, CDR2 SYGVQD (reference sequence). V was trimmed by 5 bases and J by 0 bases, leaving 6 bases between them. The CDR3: CASSTGSTDTQYF. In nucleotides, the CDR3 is TGCGCCAGCAGTACAGGTAGCACAGATACGCAGTATTTT.

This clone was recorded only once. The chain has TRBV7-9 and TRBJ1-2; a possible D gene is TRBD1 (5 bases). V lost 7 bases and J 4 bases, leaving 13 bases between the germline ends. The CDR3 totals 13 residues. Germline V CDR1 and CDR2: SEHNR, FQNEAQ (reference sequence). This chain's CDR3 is CASTPQGFYGYTF. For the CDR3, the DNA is TGTGCCAGCACACCCCAGGGATTCTATGGCTACACCTTC. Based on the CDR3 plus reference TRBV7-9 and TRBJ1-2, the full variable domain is DTGVSQNPRHKITKRGQNVTFRCDPISEHNRLYWYRQTLGQGPEFLTYFQNEAQLEKSRLLSDRFSAERPKGSFSTLEIQRTEQGDSAMYLCASTPQGFYGYTFGSGTRLTVV.

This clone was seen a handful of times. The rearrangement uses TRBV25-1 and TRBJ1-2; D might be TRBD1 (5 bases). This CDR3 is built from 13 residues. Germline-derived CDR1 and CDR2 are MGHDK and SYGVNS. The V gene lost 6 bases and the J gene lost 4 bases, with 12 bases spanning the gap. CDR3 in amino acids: CASSRGSGYGYTF. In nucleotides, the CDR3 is TGTGCCAGCAGCCGGGGGTCGGGCTATGGCTACACCTTC.

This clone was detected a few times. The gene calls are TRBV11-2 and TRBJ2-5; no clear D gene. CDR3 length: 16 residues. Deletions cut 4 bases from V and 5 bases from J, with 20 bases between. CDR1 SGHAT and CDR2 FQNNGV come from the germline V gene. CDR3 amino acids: CASSSSAAGARETQYF. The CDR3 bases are TGTGCCAGCAGCTCCTCGGCCGCCGGAGCTCGTGAGACCCAGTACTTC.

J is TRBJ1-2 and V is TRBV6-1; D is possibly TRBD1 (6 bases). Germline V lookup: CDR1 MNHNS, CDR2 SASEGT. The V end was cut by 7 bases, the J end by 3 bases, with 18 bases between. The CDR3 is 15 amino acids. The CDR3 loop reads CASTDRGGTYYGYTF. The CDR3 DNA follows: TGTGCCAGCACCGATCGGGGGGGGACATACTATGGCTACACCTTC.

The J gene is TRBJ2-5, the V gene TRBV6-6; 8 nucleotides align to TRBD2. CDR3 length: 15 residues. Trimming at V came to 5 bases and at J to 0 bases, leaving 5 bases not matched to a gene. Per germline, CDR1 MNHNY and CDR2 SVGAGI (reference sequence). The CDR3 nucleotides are TGTGCCAGCAGTCGGGGGGGGTTTTACCAAGAGACCCAGTACTTC. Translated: CASSRGGFYQETQYF.

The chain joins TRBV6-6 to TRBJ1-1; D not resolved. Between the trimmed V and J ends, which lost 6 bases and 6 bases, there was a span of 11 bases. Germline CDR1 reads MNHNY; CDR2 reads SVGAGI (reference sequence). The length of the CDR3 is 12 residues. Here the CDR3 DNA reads TGTGCCAGCAGGTTGACATCATCTGAAGCTTTCTTT. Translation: CASRLTSSEAFF.

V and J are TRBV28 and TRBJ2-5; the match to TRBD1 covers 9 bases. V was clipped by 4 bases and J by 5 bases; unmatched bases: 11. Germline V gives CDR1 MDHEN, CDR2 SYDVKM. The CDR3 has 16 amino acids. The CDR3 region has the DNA TGTGCCAGCAGTTCCCTCCGGGGACAGGGTAGGGAGACCCAGTACTTC. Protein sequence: CASSSLRGQGRETQYF. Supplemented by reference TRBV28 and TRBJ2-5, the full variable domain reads DVKVTQSSRYLVKRTGEKVFLECVQDMDHENMFWYRQDPGLGLRLIYFSYDVKMKEKGDIPEGYSVSREKKERFSLILESASTNQTSMYLCASSSLRGQGRETQYFGPGTRLLVL.

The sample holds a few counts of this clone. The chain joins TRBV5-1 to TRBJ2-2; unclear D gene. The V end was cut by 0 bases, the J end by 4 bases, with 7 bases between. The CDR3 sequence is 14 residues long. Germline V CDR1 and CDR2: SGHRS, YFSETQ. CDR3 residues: CASSLAVFTGELFF. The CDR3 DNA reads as TGCGCCAGCAGCTTGGCCGTTTTCACCGGGGAGCTGTTTTTT.